The 20 T cell receptor beta chains below were found in one sample sequenced in a study of T cells in Graves' hyperthyroidism and ophthalmopathy. Template material for amplifying TCR beta CDR3 regions consisted of RNA transcripts. First-round RT-PCR with HTBI primers amplified the TCR CDR3 region. Via MiXCR, TCRdb re-called the multiplex PCR reads, giving one row per CDR3 protein. The table includes approximately 600,000 distinct CDR3 sequences, around 21% detected once. The sample taken for sequencing was blood. These receptors were obtained from a man younger than 40 with Graves' ophthalmopathy.

The rearrangement uses TRBV15 and TRBJ1-1; D is undetermined. The CDR3 is 14 amino acids. Germline CDR1 reads LNHNV; CDR2 reads YYDKDF (reference sequence). V lost 9 bases and J 3 bases, leaving 17 bases between the germline ends. The CDR3 DNA reads as TGTGCCACTGATATAATCACATTTTACACTGAAGCTTTCTTT. Amino acid sequence: CATDIITFYTEAFF. The full variable domain, with the rest looked up from reference TRBV15 and TRBJ1-1, is DAMVIQNPRYQVTQFGKPVTLSCSQTLNHNVMYWYQQKSSQAPKLLFHYYDKDFNNEADTPDNFQSRRPNTSFCFLDIRSPGLGDTAMYLCATDIITFYTEAFFGQGTRLTVV.

This clonotype was recorded a few times. V is TRBV18 and J is TRBJ2-5; D might be TRBD1 (6 bases). Germline CDR1 reads KGHSH; CDR2 reads LQKENI. The CDR3 is 16 amino acids. Deletions cut 3 bases from V and 4 bases from J, with 18 bases between. In nucleotides, the CDR3 is TGTGCCAGCTCACCGAGGGCGTTGGGGGCCGGAGAGACCCAGTACTTC. Translated: CASSPRALGAGETQYF.

As concerns this clonotype: Since a much larger clone is just one base distant, this may be a read error. The chain uses TRBV29-1 and TRBJ1-2; D not certain. This CDR3 region has 13 residues. V shed 2 bases and J shed 5 bases, with 12 bases lying between them. CDR1 and CDR2 from the germline V gene are SQVTM and ANQGSEA. The CDR3 DNA reads as TGCAGCGTTGAACCCATGGATCCTTATGGCTACACCTTC. Encoded protein: CSVEPMDPYGYTF.

This clonotype was observed many times. As DNA, the CDR3 is TGTGCCAGCGAGGGACCGAACACCGGGGAGCTGTTTTTT. It specifies CASEGPNTGELFF. This chain joins TRBV2 and TRBJ2-2, with D tentatively TRBD1 or TRBD2 (5 bases each). The CDR3 consists of 13 residues. In germline, CDR1 is SNHLY, CDR2 FYNNEI. V lost 8 bases and J lost 0, with 7 bases in between.

This clonotype was seen only a few times. J is TRBJ2-1 and V is TRBV9, with D perhaps TRBD2 (6 bases). V lost 0 bases and J lost 2, with 9 bases in between. This CDR3 has 15 amino acids. Germline CDR1 reads SGDLS; CDR2 reads YYNGEE. The CDR3 bases are TGTGCCAGCAGCGTAGCGGGAGCACCCTACAATGAGCAGTTCTTC. It yields the protein CASSVAGAPYNEQFF.

The chain combines TRBV24-1 with TRBJ2-1; TRBD2 agrees at 10 bases. The V segment lost 9 bases and the J segment 2 bases; nucleotides outside the gene matches: 3. The CDR3 loop spans 14 amino acids. Germline loops: CDR1 KGHDR, CDR2 SFDVKD. Here the CDR3 DNA reads TGTGCCACCGGGACTAGCGCCCCCTACAATGAGCAGTTCTTC. Amino acids: CATGTSAPYNEQFF.

In this sample, this clonotype turned up a few times. The gene calls are TRBV5-1 and TRBJ2-1; 16 nucleotides agree with TRBD2. With 4 bases clipped from V and 6 bases from J, the junction kept 7 bases outside the gene matches. In germline, CDR1 is SGHRS, CDR2 YFSETQ. This CDR3 contains 17 residues. The CDR3 region has the DNA TGCGCCAGCAGCCCGCCGGGACTAGCGGGAGGGACCAATGAGCAGTTCTTC. This sequence encodes CASSPPGLAGGTNEQFF.

This sequence joins TRBV10-3 and TRBJ2-1; D is perhaps TRBD2 (5 bases). The CDR3 runs 14 residues. The V gene lost 4 bases and the J gene lost 9 bases, with 16 bases spanning the gap. CDR1 and CDR2 (germline): ENHRY, SYGVKD. DNA of the CDR3: TGTGCCATCAGTGGGACGGGAAATATCGCTGAGCAGTTCTTC. This codes for CAISGTGNIAEQFF.

This clonotype was observed many times. The chain recombines TRBV6-1 with TRBJ2-7; 8 bases line up with TRBD2. The CDR3 length is 15 residues. V lost 5 bases to trimming and J lost 4 bases; unmatched junction nucleotides: 10. CDR1 and CDR2 (germline): MNHNS, SASEGT. The CDR3 loop is CASSPTSGVLYEQYF. Written as DNA, the CDR3 is TGTGCCAGCAGTCCCACTAGCGGCGTCCTATACGAGCAGTACTTC.

The V gene is TRBV20-1, the J gene TRBJ2-4; D is unclear. The CDR3 extends over 11 amino acids. V gave up 5 bases and J gave up 7 bases, with 9 bases separating them. Germline loops: CDR1 DFQATT, CDR2 SNEGSKA (reference sequence). CDR3 protein: CSARRRNIQYF. CDR3 bases: TGCAGTGCTCGCCGACGGAACATTCAGTACTTC.

The chain is built from TRBV7-9 and TRBJ1-4; 8 nucleotides align to TRBD1. CDR1 and CDR2 from the germline V gene are SEHNR and FQNEAQ (reference sequence). This CDR3 comprises 15 residues. The J segment lost 6 bases and the V segment lost 5 bases, leaving 8 bases of the junction unmatched. CDR3 in DNA: TGTGCCAGCAGCGTCCAGGGGGCGCTTGATGAAAAACTGTTTTTT. Translation: CASSVQGALDEKLFF.

This clonotype was recorded a few times. The rearrangement uses TRBV29-1 and TRBJ2-5; 10 bases agree with TRBD1. There are 13 residues in the CDR3. Germline trimming cut 0 bases from V and 14 bases from J; bases unmatched to any gene: 9. Germline lookup yields CDR1 SQVTM and CDR2 ANQGSEA. The CDR3 loop is CSVEDLGTGDVYF. CDR3 bases: TGCAGCGTTGAAGATCTTGGGACAGGGGATGTTTACTTC.

This clonotype was found a few times. The DNA for the CDR3 is TGCGCCAGCAGCCCGACTCTACAATCCTACGAGCAGTACTTC. Translation: CASSPTLQSYEQYF. The J gene is TRBJ2-7, the V gene TRBV10-2; D is undetermined. Per the germline V gene, CDR1 is WSHSY and CDR2 is SAAADI. Between the trimmed V and J ends, which lost 6 bases and 1 base, there was a span of 13 bases. The CDR3 is made up of 14 amino acids.

The gene calls are TRBV7-8 and TRBJ1-1; 8 bases are a match to TRBD1. Trimming at V came to 0 bases and at J to 0 bases, leaving 3 bases not matched to a gene. CDR1 and CDR2 (germline): SGHVS, FQNEAQ. The CDR3 is made up of 16 amino acids. The CDR3, as DNA: TGTGCCAGCAGCTTAGCCAACAGGGGGATGAACACTGAAGCTTTCTTT. Protein: CASSLANRGMNTEAFF. Full variable domain (rest looked up from reference TRBV7-8 and TRBJ1-1): GAGVSQSPRYKVAKRGQDVALRCDPISGHVSLFWYQQALGQGPEFLTYFQNEAQLDKSGLPSDRFFAERPEGSVSTLKIQRTQQEDSAVYLCASSLANRGMNTEAFFGQGTRLTVV.

The rearrangement joins TRBV28 to TRBJ1-2; the match to TRBD1 covers 7 bases. CDR1 MDHEN and CDR2 SYDVKM come from the germline V gene. This CDR3 comprises 12 residues. Losses at the gene ends were 6 bases for V and 9 bases for J; bases not matched to a gene: 7. CDR3 DNA sequence: TGTGCCAGCAGCCCACGGGACAGCAGCTACACCTTC. The encoded protein is CASSPRDSSYTF.

There are many counts of this clonotype. The chain employs TRBV20-1 and TRBJ1-1; no reliable D call. Trimming cost V 1 base and J 0 bases, with 12 bases left between them. Germline loops: CDR1 DFQATT, CDR2 SNEGSKA (reference sequence). This CDR3 has 15 amino acids. The CDR3 loop reads CSARAYAGMNTEAFF. CDR3 sequence (DNA): TGCAGTGCTAGAGCGTACGCAGGAATGAACACTGAAGCTTTCTTT.

The sample holds many counts of this clonotype. The V call is TRBV28, the J call TRBJ1-3; D gene ambiguous. The CDR3 totals 14 residues. The germline V and J ends were trimmed by 8 bases and 0 bases, with 11 bases remaining between them. Germline CDR1 and CDR2: MDHEN and SYDVKM. Written as DNA, the CDR3 is TGTGCCAGCGATCACGGGAGCTCTGGAAACACCATATATTTT. This codes for CASDHGSSGNTIYF.

A few counts support this clonotype. V usage is TRBV18 and J usage is TRBJ2-3, with 10 bases lining up with TRBD1. The V gene's germline CDR1 is KGHSH and CDR2 LQKENI. The CDR3 has 15 amino acids. With V trimmed by 2 bases and J by 3 bases, 2 bases remained unmatched. This CDR3 is CASSPEGQGTDTQYF. CDR3 nucleotide sequence: TGTGCCAGCTCACCAGAGGGACAGGGGACAGATACGCAGTATTTT.

This clonotype was recorded at least ten times. The chain links TRBV6-1 to TRBJ1-4; D remains ambiguous. The CDR3 has 11 amino acids. The germline V gene encodes CDR1 MNHNS and CDR2 SASEGT. The V gene lost 5 bases and the J gene lost 7 bases, with 5 bases spanning the gap. This CDR3 reads CASSKGEKLFF. The CDR3 DNA sequence: TGTGCCAGCAGTAAAGGTGAAAAACTGTTTTTT.

Of note for this clonotype: A much larger clone lies a single base off, so this may be a read error. The chain is built from TRBV11-2 and TRBJ1-1; D gene uncertain. The germline CDR1 and CDR2 sequences are SGHAT and FQNNGV. The CDR3 is 16 amino acids. The CDR3 region has the DNA TGTGTCAGCAGCTTCACACCCGGAGGGATGAACACTGAAGCTTTCTTT. It specifies CVSSFTPGGMNTEAFF.